The T cell receptor beta chain described here comes from a study of T cells in localized non-small cell lung cancer (TCRdb year 2020). Background for the entire study: T cell repertoires of approximately 250 early-stage NSCLC patients were analyzed, with tumors being compared against uninvolved tumor-adjacent lungs. All 240 or so NSCLC patients in the cohort were treatment-naive and had localized lung tumors that were resected. A mean age of around 66 years was recorded for the NSCLC patients, of whom under 150 were male and 85 to 110 were female.

TCR beta CDR3 regions were sequenced from DNA using the immunoSEQ Assay. The authors' pipeline ran thus. To compute T cell density, TCR beta template counts were normalized to usable DNA, which was estimated by amplifying housekeeping genes. Richness was estimated with the preseqR package, extrapolating to 400,000 templates for PBMC samples and 120,000 templates for tissue samples. Clonality was defined by subtracting Pielou's evenness from one. Tissue-enriched TCRs were identified by differential abundance testing using productive amino-acid clonotypes, minimum total count 5 and alpha 0.1. The Jaccard Index and the Morisita Overlap Index were used to measure repertoire overlap between compartments. GLIPH clustered TCR beta CDR3s with public tetramer-defined viral CDR3s; viral motifs required at least three viral sequences plus V-gene enrichment. Held by TCRdb, this immuneACCESS table contains in-frame sequences only and omits some clones. Under half of the omission traces to an unresolved V gene where checked; the cause of the rest is unknown. The V and J calls and the clone size are those of that table, but D and trimming were determined from the DNA. For this sample there are about 2,600 clones; 24% appear just once. The leading ten clones occupy 6% to 8% of the sample.

Beyond this particular receptor, the publication reports: Higher blood T cell density associated with longer overall survival, while higher adjacent-lung clonality associated with shorter survival. The highest T cell clonality was observed in uninvolved tumor-adjacent lung, where clonality exceeded that of tumor, suggesting that antigenic responses were more focused in uninvolved tumor-adjacent lung. Because the study design was exploratory, TCR variables were selected using unadjusted p-values without false-discovery rate correction. Because multi-region sequencing of the tumors was not done, intratumor heterogeneity could not be ruled out. Of the top 100 tumor clones, a median of 57 were detected in paired uninvolved adjacent lung; 28 were also among that lung's top 100.

At diagnosis, tumor, uninvolved tumor-adjacent lung and peripheral blood were collected and then preserved as a mix of FFPE and fresh-frozen material. This clone turned up a few times. Its antigen specificity is not known. The input lacks base qualities; no much larger clone sits a single base away. This receptor was taken from a woman aged 35-75 years with stage I lung adenocarcinoma. The material sequenced was lung tumor tissue, taken before any cancer treatment.

The CDR3 corresponds to CASGLSGGSAFF. The nucleotide sequence reads as follows: TGTGCTAGTGGTTTGAGCGGGGGCTCAGCTTTCTTT. This chain joins TRBV12-5 to TRBJ1-1; TRBD1 is a possible D gene, resting on 6 matching bases. Inclusive of the bounding cysteine and phenylalanine, the CDR3 is 12 residues long. This entry keeps only the CDR3 DNA: 36 bases, framed from base 1. Trimming removed 2 bases from V and 10 bases from J, leaving 11 bases between the germline ends. From a lookup of the germline V gene, CDR1 and CDR2 are LGHNT and FRNRAP.